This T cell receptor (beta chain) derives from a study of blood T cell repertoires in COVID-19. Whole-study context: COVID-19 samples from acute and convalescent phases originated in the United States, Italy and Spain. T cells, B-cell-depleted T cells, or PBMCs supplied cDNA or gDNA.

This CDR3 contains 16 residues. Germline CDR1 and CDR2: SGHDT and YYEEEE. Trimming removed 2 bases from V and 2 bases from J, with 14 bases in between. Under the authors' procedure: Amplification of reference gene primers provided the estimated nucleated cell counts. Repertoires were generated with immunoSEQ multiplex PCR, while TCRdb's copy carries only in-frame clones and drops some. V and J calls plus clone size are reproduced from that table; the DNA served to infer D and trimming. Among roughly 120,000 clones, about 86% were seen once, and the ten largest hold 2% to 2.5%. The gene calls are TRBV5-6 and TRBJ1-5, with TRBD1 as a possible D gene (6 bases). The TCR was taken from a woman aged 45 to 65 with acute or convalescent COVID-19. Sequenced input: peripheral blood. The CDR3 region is CASSLQGMYGNQPQHF. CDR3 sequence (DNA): TGTGCCAGCAGCTTACAGGGAATGTATGGCAATCAGCCCCAGCATTTT. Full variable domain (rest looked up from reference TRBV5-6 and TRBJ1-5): DAGVTQSPTHLIKTRGQQVTLRCSPKSGHDTVSWYQQALGQGPQFIFQYYEEEERQRGNFPDRFSGHQFPNYSSELNVNALLLGDSALYLCASSLQGMYGNQPQHFGDGTRLSIL.